The next 22 T cell receptor beta chains were all read from a single sample in a study of T-cell reconstitution after alpha-beta-depleted transplantation in children. The authors prepared the TCRbeta library with unique molecular identifiers. TCRdb redid the calling of the PCR reads with MiXCR, one entry per CDR3 protein. The sample lists 200,000 to 300,000 distinct CDR3 sequences, more than 20% occurring once. The source material was PBMCs, mostly from graft donor cells, sampled 360 days after TCRalphabeta/CD19-depleted stem cell transplant. The receptors come from a female patient aged 2-9 years who had a stem cell transplant for congenital amegakaryocytic thrombocytopenia, so the T cells may come from the graft donor.

Only a few counts were recorded for this clonotype. J is TRBJ2-3 and V is TRBV24-1; D might be TRBD1 (6 bases). The CDR3 spans 16 residues. V lost 4 bases and J 5 bases, leaving 18 bases between the germline ends. The germline CDR1 and CDR2 sequences are KGHDR and SFDVKD. Written as DNA, the CDR3 is TGTGCCACCAGTGAGCAGACAGGACCACACCAAGATACGCAGTATTTT. Translating it yields CATSEQTGPHQDTQYF.

This chain connects TRBV20-1 to TRBJ2-2; D might be TRBD1 or TRBD2, each matching 5 bases. The length of the CDR3 is 14 residues. Germline assignment: CDR1 DFQATT and CDR2 SNEGSKA (reference sequence). Trimming cost V 6 bases and J 2 bases, with 13 bases left between them. CDR3 in amino acids: CSANRDPNTGELFF. DNA for the CDR3: TGCAGTGCAAACCGGGACCCCAACACCGGGGAGCTGTTTTTT.

This clonotype appeared a few times. The chain links TRBV29-1 to TRBJ2-1, with D perhaps assigned TRBD1 or TRBD2 (5 bases each). Germline-derived CDR1 and CDR2 are SQVTM and ANQGSEA. The CDR3 is made up of 16 amino acids. V was cut by 2 bases and J by 2 bases, with 16 bases left in between. The DNA for the CDR3 is TGCAGCGTTGAATCGGGGCTCTCCACAACCTACAATGAGCAGTTCTTC. Translation gives CSVESGLSTTYNEQFF.

This clonotype appeared many times. The chain carries TRBV5-1 and TRBJ2-3; D gene ambiguous. The CDR3 consists of 11 residues. From germline, CDR1 is SGHRS and CDR2 YFSETQ. V was shortened by 5 bases and J by 6 bases, with 7 bases between the two germline ends. This CDR3 reads CASRVGDTQYF. The CDR3 nucleotides are TGCGCCAGCAGAGTGGGGGATACGCAGTATTTT.

Only a few counts were recorded for this clonotype. This rearrangement joins TRBV20-1 to TRBJ1-5; 10 bases match TRBD1. Trimming cost V 6 bases and J 3 bases; bases outside gene matches: 8. CDR1 is DFQATT and CDR2 is SNEGSKA in the germline V gene (reference sequence). The CDR3 runs 15 residues. In DNA form, the CDR3 reads TGCAGTGCCGTTCCGGGACAGGGGAACAATCAGCCCCAGCATTTT. Its translation: CSAVPGQGNNQPQHF.

This clonotype was observed a single time. The gene calls are TRBV12-3 or TRBV12-4 and TRBJ2-7; D not resolved. The CDR3 length is 15 residues. The V end lost 5 bases, the J end lost 2 bases, and 16 bases lay between the germline ends. CDR3 bases: TGTGCCAGCAGTCCAACCCGGGTAACCACCTACGAGCAGTACTTC. Translation gives CASSPTRVTTYEQYF.

This clonotype was detected ten times or more. CDR3 sequence (DNA): TGCACCTACGAAGAGCAGTACTTC. Translating gives CTYEEQYF. This chain links TRBV4-1 with TRBJ2-7; D ambiguous. Per the germline V gene, CDR1 is MGHRA and CDR2 is YSYEKL. The CDR3 has 8 amino acids.

The J gene is TRBJ1-1, the V gene TRBV6-1; D gene uncertain. Trimming removed 6 bases at V and 4 bases at J, with 12 bases between. Looked up from germline, CDR1 is MNHNS and CDR2 is SASEGT. This CDR3 has 13 residues. Here the CDR3 reads CASSSTHRTEAFF. CDR3 coding DNA: TGTGCCAGCAGCAGCACCCACCGCACTGAAGCTTTCTTT.

This chain connects TRBV7-9 to TRBJ1-4; D remains unclear. V shed 5 bases and J shed 8 bases, with 18 bases lying between them. Germline V CDR1 and CDR2: SEHNR, FQNEAQ (reference sequence). There are 15 residues in the CDR3. The CDR3 region is CASSATLKTGEKLFF. For the CDR3, the DNA is TGTGCCAGCAGCGCGACCTTAAAAACGGGGGAAAAACTGTTTTTT.

The chain recombines TRBV4-3 with TRBJ2-1; perhaps TRBD2 as D (7 bases). The germline V gene has CDR1 LGHNA and CDR2 YSLEER. Trimming left V 0 bases short and J 6 bases short, with 21 bases between. The CDR3 totals 18 residues. The CDR3 region is CASSQDGGLAGVVNEQFF. DNA for the CDR3: TGCGCCAGCAGCCAAGATGGGGGCCTCGCGGGAGTCGTCAATGAGCAGTTCTTC.

This clonotype was observed a handful of times. J is TRBJ2-7 and V is TRBV5-1, with 8 bases matching TRBD1. The CDR3 spans 15 residues. The ends lost 4 bases at V and 8 bases at J; junction bases unmatched: 14. CDR1 and CDR2 from the germline V gene are SGHRS and YFSETQ. CDR3 residues: CASSGGGQGAGKQYF. The CDR3 DNA sequence: TGCGCCAGCAGCGGAGGAGGACAGGGCGCTGGTAAGCAGTACTTC.

This chain uses TRBV18 with TRBJ2-1, with D unclear. The CDR3 sequence is 13 residues long. V was shortened by 2 bases and J by 1 base, with 3 bases between the two germline ends. CDR1 and CDR2 (germline): KGHSH, LQKENI. CDR3 amino acids: CASSPISYNEQFF. CDR3 nucleotide sequence: TGTGCCAGCTCACCAATTTCCTACAATGAGCAGTTCTTC.

The genes are TRBV9 and TRBJ2-2; D is unresolved. Germline CDR1 is SGDLS and CDR2 is YYNGEE. Trimming took 0 bases from V and 4 from J, leaving 10 bases between them. This CDR3 contains 15 residues. This CDR3 reads CASSVGGPVTGELFF. The CDR3 DNA sequence: TGTGCCAGCAGCGTAGGAGGTCCGGTCACCGGGGAGCTGTTTTTT.

This clonotype was counted between two and nine times. V usage is TRBV5-1 and J usage is TRBJ1-2; no clear D gene. CDR3 length: 15 residues. CDR1 and CDR2 (germline): SGHRS, YFSETQ. Deletions cut 0 bases from V and 0 bases from J, with 9 bases between. The CDR3 reads CASSLGTTTNYGYTF. The CDR3, as DNA: TGCGCCAGCAGCTTGGGAACAACTACTAACTATGGCTACACCTTC.

This chain links TRBV29-1 with TRBJ2-3; tentatively, D is TRBD1 (5 bases). The CDR3 extends over 14 amino acids. The V gene lost 7 bases and the J gene lost 2 bases, with 16 bases spanning the gap. Germline-derived CDR1 and CDR2 are SQVTM and ANQGSEA. In nucleotides, the CDR3 is TGCAGCGCCTCCCGCAGGGTGGACACAGATACGCAGTATTTT. Translating gives CSASRRVDTDTQYF.

In its sample, this clonotype was seen many times. The V gene is TRBV29-1, the J gene TRBJ2-1, with D perhaps TRBD2 (6 bases). CDR1 is SQVTM, CDR2 ANQGSEA, per germline. Trimming took off 4 bases at V and 3 bases at J, with 13 bases between the two ends. There are 14 residues in the CDR3. The CDR3 loop reads CSVVRRGFYNEQFF. In DNA form, the CDR3 reads TGCAGCGTTGTTCGGAGGGGCTTCTACAATGAGCAGTTCTTC.

This rearrangement joins TRBV12-3 or TRBV12-4 to TRBJ2-2, with 10 positions matching TRBD2. Losses at the gene ends were 3 bases for V and 0 bases for J; bases not matched to a gene: 10. This CDR3 is built from 19 residues. CDR3 sequence reads: CASSLGLAGALTNTGELFF. As DNA, the CDR3 is TGTGCCAGCAGTTTGGGTCTAGCGGGGGCCCTAACGAACACCGGGGAGCTGTTTTTT.

This clonotype was seen a handful of times. This chain links TRBV6-1 with TRBJ2-2; 7 nucleotides match TRBD2. Germline lookup yields CDR1 MNHNS and CDR2 SASEGT. Trimming cost V 7 bases and J 6 bases; bases outside gene matches: 2. CDR3 length equals 12 residues. The CDR3 sequence: CASMTSPGELFF. CDR3 sequence (DNA): TGTGCCAGCATGACTAGCCCCGGGGAGCTGTTTTTT.

V is TRBV20-1 and J is TRBJ2-7; D is undetermined. The V and J ends lost 1 base and 5 bases respectively, with 18 bases between them. Germline V gene lookup returns CDR1 DFQATT and CDR2 SNEGSKA (reference sequence). CDR3 size: 15 residues. The CDR3 protein is CSARAPWTVGNEQYF. Written as DNA, the CDR3 is TGCAGTGCTAGAGCCCCGTGGACGGTCGGCAACGAGCAGTACTTC.

This clonotype was picked up many times. This chain links TRBV12-3 or TRBV12-4 with TRBJ2-5, with D hard to call. The CDR3 loop spans 13 amino acids. The V end was cut by 3 bases, the J end by 0 bases, with 5 bases between. Here the CDR3 DNA reads TGTGCCAGCAGTTTCTTGTACCAAGAGACCCAGTACTTC. This translates into CASSFLYQETQYF.

This clonotype was picked up a small number of times. The chain carries TRBV14 and TRBJ2-1; 9 bases agree with TRBD2. The germline V gene encodes CDR1 SGHDN and CDR2 FVKESK. The CDR3 consists of 16 residues. V lost 3 bases, J lost 5 bases, and 8 bases stayed unmatched. The CDR3, as DNA: TGTGCCAGCAGCCAGCAATACGCGGGAGGGAACAATGAGCAGTTCTTC. Translation gives CASSQQYAGGNNEQFF.

This clonotype was found many times. The gene calls are TRBV3-1 and TRBJ2-3; no clear D. The CDR3 has 12 residues. The germline gives CDR1 LGHDT, CDR2 YNNKEL (reference sequence). V was pared by 2 bases and J by 4 bases, with 4 bases between. CDR3 DNA sequence: TGTGCCAGCAGCCAACTTTCAGATACGCAGTATTTT. Residues: CASSQLSDTQYF.